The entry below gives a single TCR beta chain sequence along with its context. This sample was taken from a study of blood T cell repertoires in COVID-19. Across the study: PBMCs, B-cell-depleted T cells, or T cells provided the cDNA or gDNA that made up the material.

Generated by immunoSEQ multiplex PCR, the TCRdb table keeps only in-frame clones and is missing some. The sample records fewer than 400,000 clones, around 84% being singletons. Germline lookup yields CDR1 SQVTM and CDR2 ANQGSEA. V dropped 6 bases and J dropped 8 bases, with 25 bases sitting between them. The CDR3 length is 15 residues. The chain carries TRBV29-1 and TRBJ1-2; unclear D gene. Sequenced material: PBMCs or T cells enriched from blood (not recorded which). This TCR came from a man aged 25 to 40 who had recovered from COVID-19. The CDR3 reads CSVAPGSQTVYGYTF. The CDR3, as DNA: TGCAGCGTGGCGCCCGGGAGTCAAACCGTATACGGCTACACCTTC.